This T cell receptor beta chain was captured by sequencing in a study of identical twins. Germline CDR1 and CDR2: MNHEY and SVGAGI. CDR3 length: 15 residues. V shed 6 bases and J 10 bases; nucleotides not matched to a gene: 16. cDNA carried unique molecular identifiers, and a universal primer site was added by template switching. TCRdb re-called the 5' RACE reads through MiXCR, storing one row per CDR3 protein. The sample yields about 340,000 distinct CDR3 sequences, roughly 10% seen once. The chain uses TRBV6-5 and TRBJ1-1; 8 nucleotides align to TRBD1. The specimen sequenced was naive T cells sorted from blood. This sequence was found in a woman aged 45-59 years in good health. The DNA for the CDR3 is TGTGCCAGCAGCGTTGTGACAGGGGCGCCGGTTGGAGCTTTCTTT. Encoded protein: CASSVVTGAPVGAFF.